The next 9 T cell receptor beta chains were all read from a single sample in a study of blood T cell repertoires in COVID-19. Method: immunoSEQ multiplex PCR; TCRdb's copy keeps in-frame clones and lacks some. The sample records approximately 450,000 clones, over 75% being singletons. Material: PBMCs or T cells enriched from blood (not recorded which). Receptors were obtained from a man aged 25-45 years who had recovered from COVID-19.

The chain recombines TRBV19 with TRBJ1-3; 7 bases fit TRBD1. The CDR3 is 17 amino acids. The germline V gene encodes CDR1 LNHDA and CDR2 SQIVND (reference sequence). The V segment lost 3 bases and the J segment 3 bases; nucleotides outside the gene matches: 11. Here the CDR3 DNA reads TGTGCCAGTAGTATCTCGGGACAGCCAGGCCGTGGAAACACCATATATTTT. Translating it yields CASSISGQPGRGNTIYF.

The chain links TRBV4-1 to TRBJ2-1; 10 positions match TRBD1. The length of the CDR3 is 16 residues. Germline V CDR1 and CDR2: MGHRA, YSYEKL. J gave up 5 bases and V 0 bases, and 4 bases lay outside the gene matches. CDR3 sequence reads: CASSQDLGTGDNEQFF. The CDR3 nucleotides read TGCGCCAGCAGCCAAGATTTAGGGACAGGGGACAATGAGCAGTTCTTC.

The chain links TRBV30 to TRBJ2-1, with D perhaps TRBD2 (5 bases). Germline V lookup: CDR1 GTSNPN, CDR2 SVGIG (reference sequence). The CDR3 is 14 residues long. Trimming left V 3 bases short and J 4 bases short, with 13 bases between. This CDR3 reads CAWRVRAGYNEQFF. The CDR3 DNA sequence: TGTGCCTGGAGAGTGAGGGCAGGATACAATGAGCAGTTCTTC.

This clone has a handful of counts. J is TRBJ2-7 and V is TRBV30; unclear D gene. V lost 3 bases and J 3 bases, leaving 9 bases between the germline ends. CDR1 is GTSNPN, CDR2 SVGIG, per germline (reference sequence). There are 12 residues in the CDR3. The CDR3 protein is CAWRHSNYEQYF. CDR3 DNA: TGTGCCTGGAGACACAGCAACTACGAGCAGTACTTC.

J is TRBJ1-4 and V is TRBV12-3 or TRBV12-4; D unclear. V shed 5 bases and J shed 10 bases, with 8 bases lying between them. CDR3 length equals 11 residues. CDR3 sequence: CASSEGRKLFF. The CDR3 coding sequence is TGTGCCAGCAGTGAGGGCCGAAAACTGTTTTTT.

The V call is TRBV27, the J call TRBJ2-1; D gene uncertain. The CDR3 runs to 14 residues. Germline CDR1 MNHEY, CDR2 SMNVEV (reference sequence). Trimming shortened V by 9 bases and J by 0 bases, and 12 bases separated the two germline ends. The CDR3 protein is CASGPLSSYNEQFF. In DNA, the CDR3 is TGTGCCAGTGGGCCCCTGAGCTCCTACAATGAGCAGTTCTTC.

V and J are TRBV6-4 and TRBJ2-1; TRBD2 matches at 12 bases. The germline CDR1 and CDR2 sequences are MRHNA and SNTAGT. With V trimmed by 5 bases and J by 3 bases, 2 bases remained unmatched. The CDR3 consists of 15 residues. The CDR3 DNA follows: TGTGCCAGCAGTCCGACTAGCGGGGGCTACAATGAGCAGTTCTTC. This gives the protein CASSPTSGGYNEQFF.

The V call is TRBV9, the J call TRBJ2-3; the D gene is possibly TRBD2 (5 bases). Germline values: CDR1 SGDLS, CDR2 YYNGEE. The CDR3 has 15 amino acids. V dropped 3 bases and J dropped 0 bases, with 11 bases sitting between them. The CDR3 protein is CASSAEDWSTDTQYF. Written as DNA, the CDR3 is TGTGCCAGCAGCGCGGAGGACTGGAGCACAGATACGCAGTATTTT. The full variable domain, in which reference TRBV9 and TRBJ2-3 provide the parts outside the CDR3, is DSGVTQTPKHLITATGQRVTLRCSPRSGDLSVYWYQQSLDQGLQFLIQYYNGEERAKGNILERFSAQQFPDLHSELNLSSLELGDSALYFCASSAEDWSTDTQYFGPGTRLTVL.

Here the CDR3 DNA reads TGTGCCAGCAGTTTCGCGGGTCCTAACTATGGCTACACCTTC. Its protein product is CASSFAGPNYGYTF. This chain links TRBV27 with TRBJ1-2; D ambiguous. V was pared by 3 bases and J by 0 bases, with 8 bases between. The CDR3 runs to 14 residues. CDR1 and CDR2 from the germline V gene are MNHEY and SMNVEV (reference sequence).